These 11 T cell receptor beta chains were all obtained from the same sample, sequenced in a study of cytomegalovirus exposure and HLA in healthy donors. Both 60 Vbeta primers and 13 Jbeta primers went into the PCR. The data were produced by immunoSEQ multiplex PCR, yet TCRdb's version contains in-frame clones alone and is incomplete. The sample has 70,000 to 95,000 clones; around 77% are singletons. The sequencing input was PBMCs. These receptors were obtained from a man aged 50 to 60 in good health and CMV-seronegative.

This clone was counted once. The chain recombines TRBV9 with TRBJ2-1; 15 positions match TRBD2. V gave up 6 bases and J gave up 14 bases; unmatched junction bases: 6. This CDR3 comprises 13 residues. CDR1 and CDR2 (germline): SGDLS, YYNGEE. This chain's CDR3 is CASNSGTSGGKFF. The CDR3 coding sequence is TGTGCCAGCAACAGTGGGACTAGCGGGGGGAAGTTCTTC.

The chain joins TRBV2 to TRBJ1-5; a possible D gene is TRBD1 (5 bases). Germline CDR1 SNHLY, CDR2 FYNNEI. V lost 4 bases and J 2 bases, leaving 18 bases between the germline ends. The CDR3 spans 17 residues. DNA for the CDR3: TGTGCCAGCAGTGCCCCCCGCAGCCAGGGTGGCAATCAGCCCCAGCATTTT. Amino acid sequence: CASSAPRSQGGNQPQHF.

A few counts support this clone. This chain joins TRBV2 and TRBJ1-3; 8 nucleotides match TRBD1. V was clipped by 5 bases and J by 0 bases; unmatched bases: 3. CDR3 length: 15 amino acids. CDR1 is SNHLY and CDR2 is FYNNEI in the germline V gene. The CDR3 here is CASSRTGSSGNTIYF. Here the CDR3 DNA reads TGTGCCAGCAGTCGGACAGGGAGCTCTGGAAACACCATATATTTT.

The chain joins TRBV28 to TRBJ2-1, with 7 bases that match TRBD1. The CDR3 is 15 amino acids. Looked up from germline, CDR1 is MDHEN and CDR2 is SYDVKM. Trimming removed 6 bases from V and 9 bases from J; junction bases left unmatched: 14. The CDR3 coding sequence is TGTGCCAGCAGGACACAGGGGAATGGGTTCGGTGAGCAGTTCTTC. It specifies CASRTQGNGFGEQFF. Full variable domain (missing parts from reference TRBV28 and TRBJ2-1): DVKVTQSSRYLVKRTGEKVFLECVQDMDHENMFWYRQDPGLGLRLIYFSYDVKMKEKGDIPEGYSVSREKKERFSLILESASTNQTSMYLCASRTQGNGFGEQFFGPGTRLTVL.

The chain combines TRBV7-2 with TRBJ1-2, with D perhaps TRBD1 (6 bases). The CDR3 has 14 amino acids. Germline V gene lookup returns CDR1 SGHTA and CDR2 FQGNSA. V lost 3 bases and J 1 base, leaving 9 bases between the germline ends. For the CDR3, the DNA is TGTGCCAGCAGCTTGGACAGATATAACTATGGCTACACCTTC. It yields the protein CASSLDRYNYGYTF.

The chain joins TRBV7-9 to TRBJ1-2; TRBD1 matches 7 bases. In germline, CDR1 is SEHNR, CDR2 FQNEAQ (reference sequence). The CDR3 is made up of 13 amino acids. The V and J ends lost 4 bases and 6 bases, in that order; junction bases with no gene match: 5. Here the CDR3 reads CASSSTGFNGYTF. In nucleotides, the CDR3 is TGTGCCAGCAGCTCGACAGGGTTTAATGGCTACACCTTC.

The rearrangement links TRBV30 to TRBJ1-6, with TRBD1 as a possible D gene (5 bases). The CDR3 sequence is 14 residues long. Germline loops: CDR1 GTSNPN, CDR2 SVGIG (reference sequence). The germline V and J ends were trimmed by 4 bases and 7 bases, with 14 bases remaining between them. CDR3 DNA sequence: TGTGCCTGGAACCCGGGACGGGAGAATTCACCCCTCCACTTT. Protein product: CAWNPGRENSPLHF.

This clone is a singleton in its sample. The chain carries TRBV5-5 and TRBJ1-2, with TRBD1 identical over 9 bases. Germline values: CDR1 SGHKS, CDR2 YYEKEE (reference sequence). Trimming took 3 bases from V and 3 from J; bases not matched to a gene: 3. CDR3 length: 14 amino acids. The CDR3 sequence: CASSSTGGHYGYTF. In DNA, the CDR3 is TGTGCCAGCAGCTCTACAGGGGGCCACTATGGCTACACCTTC.

The gene calls are TRBV30 and TRBJ2-7; 7 nucleotides agree with TRBD1. The ends lost 4 bases at V and 3 bases at J; junction bases unmatched: 6. The CDR3 consists of 13 residues. Germline V gene lookup returns CDR1 GTSNPN and CDR2 SVGIG (reference sequence). The CDR3 loop reads CAWKVGQSYEQYF. DNA of the CDR3: TGTGCCTGGAAGGTGGGACAGAGCTACGAGCAGTACTTC.

The gene calls are TRBV14 and TRBJ2-3, with 8 bases aligning to TRBD2. Germline V lookup: CDR1 SGHDN, CDR2 FVKESK. This CDR3 is 16 amino acids long. The J segment lost 1 base and the V segment lost 4 bases, leaving 7 bases of the junction unmatched. The CDR3 DNA reads TGTGCCAGCAGCCTGCAGCGGCGGGGGGGCACAGATACGCAGTATTTT. Protein product: CASSLQRRGGTDTQYF.

The rearrangement links TRBV30 to TRBJ1-3; D is uncertain. This CDR3 is 12 amino acids long. V was shortened by 0 bases and J by 3 bases, with 3 bases between the two germline ends. The germline V gene has CDR1 GTSNPN and CDR2 SVGIG (reference sequence). The CDR3 here is CAWSVGGNTIYF. In DNA, the CDR3 is TGTGCCTGGAGTGTCGGTGGAAACACCATATATTTT.